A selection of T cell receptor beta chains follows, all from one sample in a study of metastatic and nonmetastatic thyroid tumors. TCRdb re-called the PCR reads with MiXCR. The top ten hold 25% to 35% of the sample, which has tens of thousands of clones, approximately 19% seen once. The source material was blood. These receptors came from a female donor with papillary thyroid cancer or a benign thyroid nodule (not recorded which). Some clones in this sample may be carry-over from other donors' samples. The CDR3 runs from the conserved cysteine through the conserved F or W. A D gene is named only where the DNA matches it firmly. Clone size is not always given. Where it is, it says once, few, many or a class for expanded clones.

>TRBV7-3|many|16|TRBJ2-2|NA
CASSLRGLEGSGELFF
TGTGCCAGCAGCTTAAGGGGCCTCGAGGGCAGCGGGGAGCTGTTTTTT
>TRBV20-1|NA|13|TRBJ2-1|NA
CSARSLLGNEQFF
TGCAGTGCTAGAAGTTTACTCGGAAATGAGCAGTTCTTC
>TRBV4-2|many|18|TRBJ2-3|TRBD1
CASSQERTGGARGDTQYF
TGTGCCAGCAGCCAAGAGAGGACAGGGGGCGCCCGAGGAGATACGCAGTATTTT
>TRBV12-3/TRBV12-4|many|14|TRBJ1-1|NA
CASSLFQGNTEAFF
TGTGCCAGCAGTCTGTTTCAGGGGAACACTGAAGCTTTCTTT
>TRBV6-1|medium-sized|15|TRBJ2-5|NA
CASSAGLGPQETQYF
TGTGCCAGCAGTGCGGGCTTGGGCCCCCAAGAGACCCAGTACTTC
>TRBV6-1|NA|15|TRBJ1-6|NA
CASSDPFTGASPLHF
TGTGCCAGCAGCGACCCTTTTACAGGTGCTTCACCCCTCCACTTT
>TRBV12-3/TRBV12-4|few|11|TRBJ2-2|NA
CARGFTGELFF
TGTGCCAGAGGGTTCACAGGGGAGCTGTTTTTT
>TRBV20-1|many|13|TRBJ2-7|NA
CSVARDAFGEQYF
TGCAGTGTTGCGCGGGACGCATTCGGCGAGCAGTACTTC
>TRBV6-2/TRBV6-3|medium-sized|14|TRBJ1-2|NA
CASSYRTNNYGYTF
TGTGCCAGCAGTTACCGGACCAACAACTATGGCTACACCTTC
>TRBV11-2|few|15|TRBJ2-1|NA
CASSLDLGFYNEQFF
TGTGCCAGCAGCTTAGATCTGGGGTTCTACAATGAGCAGTTCTTC
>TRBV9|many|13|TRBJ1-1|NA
CASSYNRDTEAFF
TGTGCCAGCAGCTACAACAGGGACACTGAAGCTTTCTTT
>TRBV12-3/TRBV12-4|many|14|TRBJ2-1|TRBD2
CASKDSSGHNEQFF
TGTGCCAGCAAGGATTCTAGCGGACACAATGAGCAGTTCTTC
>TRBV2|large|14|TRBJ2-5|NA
CASSGTGSGETQYF
TGTGCCAGCAGTGGAACAGGGTCGGGAGAGACCCAGTACTTC
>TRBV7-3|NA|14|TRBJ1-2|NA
CASITAGISYGYTF
TGTGCCAGCATCACCGCGGGCATCTCCTATGGCTACACCTTC
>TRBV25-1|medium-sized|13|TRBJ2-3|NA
CASSYKITDTQYF
TGTGCCAGCAGCTATAAGATCACAGATACGCAGTATTTT